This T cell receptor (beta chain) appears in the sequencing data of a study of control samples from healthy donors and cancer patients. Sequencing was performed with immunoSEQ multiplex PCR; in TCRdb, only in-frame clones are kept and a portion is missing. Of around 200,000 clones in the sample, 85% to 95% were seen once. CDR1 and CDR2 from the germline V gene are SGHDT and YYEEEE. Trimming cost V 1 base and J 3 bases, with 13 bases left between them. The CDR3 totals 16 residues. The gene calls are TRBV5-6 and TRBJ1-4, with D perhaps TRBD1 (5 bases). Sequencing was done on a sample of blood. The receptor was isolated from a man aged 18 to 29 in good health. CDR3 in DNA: TGTGCCAGCAGCTTGTGGCAGGGTATAGCTAATGAAAAACTGTTTTTT. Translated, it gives CASSLWQGIANEKLFF.